Reported below is one T cell receptor (beta chain). Its antigen is not identified. The data are from a study of pediatric ulcerative colitis. Study summary: Disease was pancolitis in about 7 and left-sided in two, histology-confirmed. Notes on the study in general: Compared with controls, ulcerative colitis showed greater blood-rectum clone sharing. Blood samples from a couple of patients yielded substantially fewer templates and were excluded from blood-rectal overlap analysis. Rectal pinch biopsies may include blood-derived T cells.

V lost 0 bases and J 1 base, leaving 13 bases between the germline ends. The germline V gene has CDR1 MNHNS and CDR2 SASEGT. This CDR3 has 17 residues. Rectal tissue came from one to two pinch biopsies taken at colonoscopy. The data were produced by immunoSEQ multiplex PCR, yet TCRdb's version contains in-frame clones alone and is incomplete. The table shows over 20,000 clones, with roughly two thirds occurring only once. This clonotype originated in a boy under 18 with severe ulcerative colitis. The V and J genes are TRBV6-1 and TRBJ2-1; maybe TRBD2 (5 bases). The sample consisted of gut tissue. In nucleotides, the CDR3 is TGTGCCAGCAGTGAAGCAAGGGCTAGCCTTTCCTACAATGAGCAGTTCTTC. Its protein product is CASSEARASLSYNEQFF.